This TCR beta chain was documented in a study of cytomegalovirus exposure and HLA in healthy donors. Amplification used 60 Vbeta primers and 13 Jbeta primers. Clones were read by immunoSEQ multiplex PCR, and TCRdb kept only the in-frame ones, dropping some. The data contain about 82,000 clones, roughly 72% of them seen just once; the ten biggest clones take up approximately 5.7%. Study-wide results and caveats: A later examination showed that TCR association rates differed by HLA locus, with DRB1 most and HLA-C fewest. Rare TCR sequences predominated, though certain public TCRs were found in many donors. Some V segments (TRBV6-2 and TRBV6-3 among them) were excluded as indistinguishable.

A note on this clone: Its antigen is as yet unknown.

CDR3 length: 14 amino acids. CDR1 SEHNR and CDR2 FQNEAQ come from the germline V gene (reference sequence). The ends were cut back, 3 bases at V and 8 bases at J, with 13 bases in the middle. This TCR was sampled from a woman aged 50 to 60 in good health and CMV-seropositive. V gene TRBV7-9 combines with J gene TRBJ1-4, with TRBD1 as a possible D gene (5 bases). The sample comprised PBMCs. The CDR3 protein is CASSLYRMDEKLFF. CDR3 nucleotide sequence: TGTGCCAGCAGCTTGTACAGGATGGACGAAAAACTGTTTTTT.